The entry below gives a single TCR beta chain sequence along with its context. Its cognate antigen is unknown. RNA was extracted and reverse transcribed into cDNA as the sequencing template. The method was immunoSEQ multiplex PCR; TCRdb's version includes in-frame clones alone and lacks a portion of them. Of under 350,000 clones in the sample, 55% to 70% were seen once. Described treatment: oral pan-JAK inhibitor, 5-10 mg twice daily. From alopecia areata patients, lesional scalp punch biopsies and peripheral blood were collected. CDR1 is SEHNR and CDR2 is FQNEAQ in the germline V gene (reference sequence). With 6 bases removed from V and 3 bases from J, the gap between germline ends came to 14 bases. This CDR3 has 14 amino acids. This record belongs to a study of CD8+ T cells in alopecia areata. Study information: The study gave tofacitinib for 6 to 18 months, then 6 months off drug. Study-level results: The study also sequences resident alphabeta T cells of normal skin in scalp samples. Lesional scalp displayed greater clonality than normal scalp, most notably in alopecia totalis/universalis.

The sequence came from a human donor with alopecia areata. This material consisted of CD4+ T cells sorted from blood, taken at week 24, from a patient treated with tofacitinib. This rearrangement joins TRBV7-9 to TRBJ1-1; D may be TRBD1 (6 bases). The CDR3 coding sequence is TGTGCCAGCAGTTCAAACTACAGGGACACTGAAGCTTTCTTT. As protein: CASSSNYRDTEAFF.